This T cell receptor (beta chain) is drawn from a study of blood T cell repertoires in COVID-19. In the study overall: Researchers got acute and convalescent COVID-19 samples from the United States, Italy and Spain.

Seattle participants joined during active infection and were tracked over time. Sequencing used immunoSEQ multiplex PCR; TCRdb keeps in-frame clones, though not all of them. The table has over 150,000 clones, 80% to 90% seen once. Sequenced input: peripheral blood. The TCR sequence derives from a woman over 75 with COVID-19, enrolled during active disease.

CDR3 region: CASIIPGYGGRTEAFF. The CDR3 DNA sequence: TGTGCCAGCATCATACCGGGCTATGGAGGCCGCACTGAAGCTTTCTTT. The V call is TRBV27, the J call TRBJ1-1; D is ambiguous. The V end lost 7 bases, the J end lost 4 bases, and 22 bases lay between the germline ends. Germline V CDR1 and CDR2: MNHEY, SMNVEV (reference sequence). The CDR3 loop spans 16 amino acids.